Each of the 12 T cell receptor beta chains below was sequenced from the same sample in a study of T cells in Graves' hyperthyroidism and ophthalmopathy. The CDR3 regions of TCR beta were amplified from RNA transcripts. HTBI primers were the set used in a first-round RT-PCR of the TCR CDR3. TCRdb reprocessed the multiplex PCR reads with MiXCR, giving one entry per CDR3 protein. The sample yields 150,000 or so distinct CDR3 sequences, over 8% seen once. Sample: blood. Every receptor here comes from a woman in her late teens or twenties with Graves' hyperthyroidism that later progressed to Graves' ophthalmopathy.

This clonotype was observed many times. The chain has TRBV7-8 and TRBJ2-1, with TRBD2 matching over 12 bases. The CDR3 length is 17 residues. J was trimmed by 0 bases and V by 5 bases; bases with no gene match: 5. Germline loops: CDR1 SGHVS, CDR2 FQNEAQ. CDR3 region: CASSPRGLAGSYNEQFF. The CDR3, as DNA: TGTGCCAGCAGCCCACGGGGACTAGCGGGCTCCTACAATGAGCAGTTCTTC.

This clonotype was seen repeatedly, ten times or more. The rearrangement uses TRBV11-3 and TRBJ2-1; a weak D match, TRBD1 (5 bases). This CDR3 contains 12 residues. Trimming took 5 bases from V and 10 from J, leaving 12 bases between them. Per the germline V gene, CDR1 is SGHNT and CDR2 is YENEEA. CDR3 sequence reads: CASSPSGHEQFF. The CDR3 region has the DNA TGTGCCAGCAGCCCCTCAGGGCACGAGCAGTTCTTC.

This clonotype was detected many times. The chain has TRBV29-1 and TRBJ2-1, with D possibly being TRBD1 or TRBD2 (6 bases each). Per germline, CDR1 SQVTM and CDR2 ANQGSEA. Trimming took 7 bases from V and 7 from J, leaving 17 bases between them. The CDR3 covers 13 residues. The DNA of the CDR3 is TGCAGCGCCAATAGGGGGGCCGGTAATGAGCAGTTCTTC. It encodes CSANRGAGNEQFF.

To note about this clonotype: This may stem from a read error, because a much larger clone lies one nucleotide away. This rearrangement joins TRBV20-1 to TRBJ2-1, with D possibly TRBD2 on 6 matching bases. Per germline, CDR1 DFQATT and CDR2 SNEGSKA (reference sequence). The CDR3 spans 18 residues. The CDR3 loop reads CSAPELERTGDSYNELFF. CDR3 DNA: TGCAGTGCTCCGGAACTAGAGAGAACGGGAGACTCCTACAATGAGCTGTTCTTC.

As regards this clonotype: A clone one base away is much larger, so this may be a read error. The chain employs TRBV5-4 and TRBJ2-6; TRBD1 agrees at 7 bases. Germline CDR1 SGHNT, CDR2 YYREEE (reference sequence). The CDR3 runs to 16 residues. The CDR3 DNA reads TGTGCCAGCAGCTTGGAGGACAGGTCTGGGGCCTACGTCCTGACTTTC. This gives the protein CASSLEDRSGAYVLTF.

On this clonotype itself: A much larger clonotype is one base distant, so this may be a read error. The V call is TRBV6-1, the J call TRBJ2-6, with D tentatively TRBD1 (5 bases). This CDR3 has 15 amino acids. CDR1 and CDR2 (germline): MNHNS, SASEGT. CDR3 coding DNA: TGTGCCAGCAGTGAAGGGCACTCTGGGGCCAAGGTCCTGACTTTC. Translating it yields CASSEGHSGAKVLTF.

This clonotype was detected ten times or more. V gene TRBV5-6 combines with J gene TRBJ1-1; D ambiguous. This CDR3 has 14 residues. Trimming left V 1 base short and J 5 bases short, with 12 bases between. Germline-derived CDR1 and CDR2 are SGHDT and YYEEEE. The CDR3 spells CASSLSGSRTEAFF. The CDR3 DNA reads TGTGCCAGCAGCTTGTCTGGGTCGAGGACTGAAGCTTTCTTT.

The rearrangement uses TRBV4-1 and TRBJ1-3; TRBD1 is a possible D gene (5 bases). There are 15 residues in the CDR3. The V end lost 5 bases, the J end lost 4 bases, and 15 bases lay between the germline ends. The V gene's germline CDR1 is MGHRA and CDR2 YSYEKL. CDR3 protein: CASSDSWTIGNTIYF. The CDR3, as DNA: TGCGCCAGCAGCGATAGCTGGACAATAGGAAACACCATATATTTT.

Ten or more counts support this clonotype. The CDR3 reads CASVEWGLNEKLFF. The CDR3 region has the DNA TGTGCCAGCGTGGAGTGGGGTCTCAATGAAAAACTGTTTTTT. This rearrangement joins TRBV2 to TRBJ1-4; D is unresolved. Trimming removed 8 bases at V and 5 bases at J, with 15 bases between. The CDR3 consists of 14 residues. Looked up from germline, CDR1 is SNHLY and CDR2 is FYNNEI.

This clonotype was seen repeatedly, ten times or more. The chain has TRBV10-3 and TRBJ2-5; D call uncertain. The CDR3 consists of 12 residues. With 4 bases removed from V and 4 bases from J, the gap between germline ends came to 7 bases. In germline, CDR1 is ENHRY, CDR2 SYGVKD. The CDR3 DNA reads TGTGCCATCAGTGCCAAGGGAGAGACCCAGTACTTC. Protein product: CAISAKGETQYF.

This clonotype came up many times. The CDR3 loop reads CASSFGFGGGNEQFF. CDR3 nucleotide sequence: TGTGCCAGCAGTTTTGGTTTTGGGGGCGGAAATGAGCAGTTCTTC. The chain is built from TRBV28 and TRBJ2-1; possible D gene TRBD1, 6 bases. Germline V lookup: CDR1 MDHEN, CDR2 SYDVKM. V was shortened by 3 bases and J by 7 bases, with 16 bases between the two germline ends. The CDR3 runs to 15 residues.

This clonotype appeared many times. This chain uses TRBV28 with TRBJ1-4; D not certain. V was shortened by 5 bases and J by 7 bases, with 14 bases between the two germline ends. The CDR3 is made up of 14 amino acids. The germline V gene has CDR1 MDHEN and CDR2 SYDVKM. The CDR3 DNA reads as TGTGCCAGCAGTCCCGACCCTGACGGTGAAAAACTGTTTTTT. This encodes CASSPDPDGEKLFF. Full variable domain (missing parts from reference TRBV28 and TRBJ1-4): DVKVTQSSRYLVKRTGEKVFLECVQDMDHENMFWYRQDPGLGLRLIYFSYDVKMKEKGDIPEGYSVSREKKERFSLILESASTNQTSMYLCASSPDPDGEKLFFGSGTQLSVL.